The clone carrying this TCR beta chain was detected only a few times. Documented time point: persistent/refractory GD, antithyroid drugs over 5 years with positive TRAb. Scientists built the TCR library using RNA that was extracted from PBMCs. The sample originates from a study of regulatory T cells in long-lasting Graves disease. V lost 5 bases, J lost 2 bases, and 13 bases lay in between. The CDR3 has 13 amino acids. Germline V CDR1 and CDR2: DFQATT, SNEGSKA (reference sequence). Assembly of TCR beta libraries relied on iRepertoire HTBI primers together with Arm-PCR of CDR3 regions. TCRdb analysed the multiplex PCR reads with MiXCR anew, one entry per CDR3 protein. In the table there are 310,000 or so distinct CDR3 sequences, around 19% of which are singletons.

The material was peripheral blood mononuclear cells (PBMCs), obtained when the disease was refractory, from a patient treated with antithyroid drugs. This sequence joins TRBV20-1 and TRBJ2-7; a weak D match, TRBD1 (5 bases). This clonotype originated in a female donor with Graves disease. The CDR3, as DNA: TGCAGTGCTGCCCCGGACACAACCTACGAGCAGTACTTC. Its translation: CSAAPDTTYEQYF.